This T cell receptor (beta chain) came from a study of blood T cell repertoires in COVID-19. Study details: Material from acute and convalescent COVID-19 was sourced from the United States, Italy and Spain. PBMCs, B-cell-depleted T cells, or T cells provided the cDNA or gDNA that made up the material.

Germline lookup yields CDR1 SGDLS and CDR2 YYNGEE. Trimming left V 0 bases short and J 5 bases short, with 14 bases between. There are 15 residues in the CDR3. In the study's own analysis: Nucleated cell counts were estimated from reference gene primer amplification. Repertoires were generated with immunoSEQ multiplex PCR, while TCRdb's copy carries only in-frame clones and drops some. D and trimming come from the DNA, and the V and J calls and clone size come from that table. The sample carries under 250,000 clones, approximately 87% recorded once. Material: peripheral blood. This receptor was taken from a woman aged 70-85 years with active or convalescent COVID-19. The chain uses TRBV9 and TRBJ1-1, with D possibly TRBD1 on 5 matching bases. DNA for the CDR3: TGTGCCAGCAGCGTAGCAGGGTCGGGGGGGACTGAAGCTTTCTTT. Translating gives CASSVAGSGGTEAFF.